This TCR beta chain was recovered during a study of cytomegalovirus exposure and HLA in healthy donors. Study-level results: TCR sequences were mostly rare, though some public TCRs occurred in many donors.

The PCR contained 60 Vbeta and 13 Jbeta primers. Only in-frame clones appear in the TCRdb table, and some are missing; sequencing was by immunoSEQ multiplex PCR. The sample shows about 140,000 clones, approximately 72% of them seen only once. This clone has just a few counts. Its antigen is undetermined. The CDR3 loop spans 11 amino acids. The germline CDR1 and CDR2 sequences are SEHNR and FQNEAQ (reference sequence). V lost 7 bases and J lost 5, with 8 bases in between. The V call is TRBV7-9, the J call TRBJ2-5, with D unclear. This clonotype was obtained from a woman aged 60-75 years in good health and CMV-seronegative. The sequencing input was PBMCs. CDR3 sequence reads: CASTNGETQYF. As DNA, the CDR3 is TGTGCCAGCACAAACGGGGAGACCCAGTACTTC.